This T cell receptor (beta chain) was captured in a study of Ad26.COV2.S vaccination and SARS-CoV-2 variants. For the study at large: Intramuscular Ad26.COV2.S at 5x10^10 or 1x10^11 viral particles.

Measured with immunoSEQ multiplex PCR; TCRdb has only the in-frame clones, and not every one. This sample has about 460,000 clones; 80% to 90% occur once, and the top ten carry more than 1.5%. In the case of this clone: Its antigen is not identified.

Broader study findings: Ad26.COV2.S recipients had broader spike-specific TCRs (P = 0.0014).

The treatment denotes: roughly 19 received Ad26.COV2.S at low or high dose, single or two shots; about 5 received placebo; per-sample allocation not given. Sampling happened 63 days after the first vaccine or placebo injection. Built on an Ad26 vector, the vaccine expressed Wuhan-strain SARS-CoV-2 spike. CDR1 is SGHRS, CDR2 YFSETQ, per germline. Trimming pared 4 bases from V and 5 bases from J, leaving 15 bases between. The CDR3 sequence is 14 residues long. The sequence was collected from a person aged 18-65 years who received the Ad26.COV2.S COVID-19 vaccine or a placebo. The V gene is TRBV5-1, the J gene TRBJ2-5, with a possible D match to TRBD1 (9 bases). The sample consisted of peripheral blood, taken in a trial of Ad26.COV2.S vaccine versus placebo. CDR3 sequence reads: CASSGTGTRETQYF. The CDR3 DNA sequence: TGCGCCAGCAGCGGGACAGGGACTAGGGAGACCCAGTACTTC.